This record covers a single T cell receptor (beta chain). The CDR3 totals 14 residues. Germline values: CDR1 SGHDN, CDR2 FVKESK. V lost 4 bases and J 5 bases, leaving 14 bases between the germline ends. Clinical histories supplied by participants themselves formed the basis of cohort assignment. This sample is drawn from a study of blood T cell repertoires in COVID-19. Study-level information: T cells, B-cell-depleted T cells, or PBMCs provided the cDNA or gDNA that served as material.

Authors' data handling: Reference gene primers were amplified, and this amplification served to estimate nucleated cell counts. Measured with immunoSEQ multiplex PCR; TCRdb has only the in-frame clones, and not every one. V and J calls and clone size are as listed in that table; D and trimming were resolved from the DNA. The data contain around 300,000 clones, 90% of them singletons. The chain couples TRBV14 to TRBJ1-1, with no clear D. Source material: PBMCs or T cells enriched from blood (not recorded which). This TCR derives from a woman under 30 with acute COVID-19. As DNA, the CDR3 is TGTGCCAGCAGCCTTCGGATCCCGGGTACTGAAGCTTTCTTT. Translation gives CASSLRIPGTEAFF. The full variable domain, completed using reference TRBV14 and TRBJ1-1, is EAGVTQFPSHSVIEKGQTVTLRCDPISGHDNLYWYRRVMGKEIKFLLHFVKESKQDESGMPNNRFLAERTGGTYSTLKVQPAELEDSGVYFCASSLRIPGTEAFFGQGTRLTVV.